The clone carrying this T cell receptor (beta chain) occurred many times. Antigen specificity is unknown. Unique molecular identifiers were present on the cDNA, which also gained a universal primer site by template switching. TCRdb itself ran the 5' RACE reads through MiXCR, one entry per CDR3 protein. Among about 340,000 distinct CDR3 sequences, roughly an eighth were seen once, and the ten largest hold around 7.2%. Healthy Caucasians made up all donors. The data were taken from a study of identical twins. Study-level results: Among monozygotic twins, out-of-frame TCR alpha sharing exceeded what models predicted. A lower insertion count was a feature of abundant cord blood beta clonotypes, with no such feature in memory repertoires.

The data were also submitted as part of a second study, on yellow fever vaccine responses in identical twins.

The receptor's source is a woman in her late teens or twenties in good health. Sequenced: CD8+ T cells sorted from blood.

CDR3 region: CAHVGTSPYEQYF. The CDR3 nucleotides are TGTGCCCACGTCGGGACTAGTCCCTACGAGCAGTACTTC. This chain links TRBV5-8 with TRBJ2-7; 8 bases are a match to TRBD2. The CDR3 has 13 amino acids. The V and J ends lost 10 bases and 2 bases, in that order; junction bases with no gene match: 8. Germline CDR1 is SGHTS and CDR2 is YDEGEE. Filled out from reference TRBV5-8 and TRBJ2-7, the complete variable domain reads EAGVTQSPTHLIKTRGQQATLRCSPISGHTSVYWYQQALGLGLQFLLWYDEGEERNRGNFPPRFSGRQFPNYSSELNVNALELEDSALYLCAHVGTSPYEQYFGPGTRLTVT.